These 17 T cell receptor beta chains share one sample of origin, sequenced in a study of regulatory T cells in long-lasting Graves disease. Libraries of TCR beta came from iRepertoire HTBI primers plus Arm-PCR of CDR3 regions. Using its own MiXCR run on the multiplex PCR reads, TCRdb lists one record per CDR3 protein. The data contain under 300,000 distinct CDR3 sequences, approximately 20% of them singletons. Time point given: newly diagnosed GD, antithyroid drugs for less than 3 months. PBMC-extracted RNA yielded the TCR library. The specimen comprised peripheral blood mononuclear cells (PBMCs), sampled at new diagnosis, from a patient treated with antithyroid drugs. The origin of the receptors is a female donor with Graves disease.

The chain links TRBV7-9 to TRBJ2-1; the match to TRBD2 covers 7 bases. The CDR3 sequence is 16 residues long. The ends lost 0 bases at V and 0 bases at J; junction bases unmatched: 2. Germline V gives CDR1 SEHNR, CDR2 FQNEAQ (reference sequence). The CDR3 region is CASSLALAASYNEQFF. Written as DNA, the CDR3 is TGTGCCAGCAGCTTAGCGCTAGCGGCCTCCTACAATGAGCAGTTCTTC.

The DNA of the CDR3 is TGCAGTGCAGGGACAGGGGGTAGTCACGAGCAGTACTTC. Amino acid sequence: CSAGTGGSHEQYF. The V gene is TRBV20-1, the J gene TRBJ2-7; 11 bases match TRBD1. V was pared by 6 bases and J by 5 bases, with 6 bases of the junction left unmatched. CDR3 length equals 13 residues. Germline CDR1 reads DFQATT; CDR2 reads SNEGSKA (reference sequence).

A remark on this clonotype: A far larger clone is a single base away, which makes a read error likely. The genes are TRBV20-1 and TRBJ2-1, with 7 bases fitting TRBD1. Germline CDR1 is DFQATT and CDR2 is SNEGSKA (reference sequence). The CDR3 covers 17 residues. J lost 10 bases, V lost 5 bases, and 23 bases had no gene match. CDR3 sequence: CSASPRGGQWSSYEQFF. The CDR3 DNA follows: TGCAGTGCTTCCCCCCGAGGGGGCCAGTGGAGCTCCTACGAGCAGTTCTTC.

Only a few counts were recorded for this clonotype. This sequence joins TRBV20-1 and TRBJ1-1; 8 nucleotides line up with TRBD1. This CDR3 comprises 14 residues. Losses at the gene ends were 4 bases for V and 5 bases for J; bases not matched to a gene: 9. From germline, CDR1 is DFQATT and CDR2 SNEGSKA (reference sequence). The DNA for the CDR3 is TGCAGTGCTATCAGGACAGGGATCAGGACTGAAGCTTTCTTT. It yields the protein CSAIRTGIRTEAFF.

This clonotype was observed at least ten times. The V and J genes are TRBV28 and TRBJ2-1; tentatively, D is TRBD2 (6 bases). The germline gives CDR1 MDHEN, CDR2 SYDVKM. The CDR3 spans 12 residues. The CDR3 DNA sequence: TGTGCTGCGGCGGGATATCAACGGACGCAGTTCTTC. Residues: CAAAGYQRTQFF.

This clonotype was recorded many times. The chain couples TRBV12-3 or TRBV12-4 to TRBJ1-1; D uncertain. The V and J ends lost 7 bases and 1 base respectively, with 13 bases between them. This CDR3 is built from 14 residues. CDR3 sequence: CASTARTWNTEAFF. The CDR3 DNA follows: TGTGCCAGCACCGCGAGGACCTGGAACACTGAAGCTTTCTTT.

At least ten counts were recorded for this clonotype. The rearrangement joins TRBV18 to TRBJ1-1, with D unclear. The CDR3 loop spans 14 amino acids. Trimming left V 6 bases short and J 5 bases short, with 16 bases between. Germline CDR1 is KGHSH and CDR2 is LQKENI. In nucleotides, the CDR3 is TGTGCCAGCTCGCTGGGCGCTACGGGTACTGAAGCTTTCTTT. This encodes CASSLGATGTEAFF.

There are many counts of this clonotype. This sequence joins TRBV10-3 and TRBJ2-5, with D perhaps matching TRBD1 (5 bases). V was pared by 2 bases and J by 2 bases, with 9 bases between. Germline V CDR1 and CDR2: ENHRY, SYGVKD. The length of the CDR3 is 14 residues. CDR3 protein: CAISERQKQETQYF. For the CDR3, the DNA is TGTGCCATCAGTGAGAGACAGAAACAAGAGACCCAGTACTTC.

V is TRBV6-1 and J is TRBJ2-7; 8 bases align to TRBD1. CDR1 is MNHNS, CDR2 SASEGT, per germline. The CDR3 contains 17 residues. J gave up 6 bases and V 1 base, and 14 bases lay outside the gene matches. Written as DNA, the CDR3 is TGTGCCAGCAGTGAAGAGACAGGGGTGGACACCGGAGGCGAGCAGTACTTC. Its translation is CASSEETGVDTGGEQYF.

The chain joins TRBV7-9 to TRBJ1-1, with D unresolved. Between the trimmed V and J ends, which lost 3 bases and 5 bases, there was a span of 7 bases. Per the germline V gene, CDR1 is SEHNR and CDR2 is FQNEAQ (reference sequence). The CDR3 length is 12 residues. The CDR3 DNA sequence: TGTGCCAGCAGCTTGGGTGCTACTGAAGCTTTCTTT. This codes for CASSLGATEAFF.

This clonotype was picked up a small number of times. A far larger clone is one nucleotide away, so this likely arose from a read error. The CDR3 sequence is CAGSIRGAQETQYF. CDR3 DNA sequence: TGTGCCGGCAGTATTCGGGGGGCCCAAGAGACCCAGTACTTC. The rearrangement joins TRBV6-1 to TRBJ2-1; possible D gene TRBD2, 7 bases. The DNA end favors TRBJ2-5, so the J call may be wrong. The germline CDR1 and CDR2 sequences are MNHNS and SASEGT. CDR3 size: 14 residues.

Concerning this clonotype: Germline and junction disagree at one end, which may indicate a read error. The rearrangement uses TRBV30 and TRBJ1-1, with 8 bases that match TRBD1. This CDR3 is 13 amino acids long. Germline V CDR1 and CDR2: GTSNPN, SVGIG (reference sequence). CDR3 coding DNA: TGCGCCTGGAGGACGAAACAGGGGGGTGAAGCTTTCTTT. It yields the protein CAWRTKQGGEAFF.

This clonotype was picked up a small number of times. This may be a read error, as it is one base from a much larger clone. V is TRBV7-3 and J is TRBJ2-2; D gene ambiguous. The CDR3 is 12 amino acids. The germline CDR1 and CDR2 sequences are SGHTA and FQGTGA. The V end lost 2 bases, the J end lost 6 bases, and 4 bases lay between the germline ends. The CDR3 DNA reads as TGTGCCAGCAGCTTAGAAGCCGGGGAGCTGTTTTTT. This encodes CASSLEAGELFF.

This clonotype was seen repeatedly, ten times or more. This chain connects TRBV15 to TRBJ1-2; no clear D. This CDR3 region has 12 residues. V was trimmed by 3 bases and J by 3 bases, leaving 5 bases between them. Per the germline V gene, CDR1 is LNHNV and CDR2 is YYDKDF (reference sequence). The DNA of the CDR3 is TGTGCCACCAGCAGGGTAGACTATGGCTACACCTTC. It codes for CATSRVDYGYTF.

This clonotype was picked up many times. The CDR3 DNA reads TGCAGTGCTACGAACGACAGGGGGGACTATGGCTACACCTTC. Its protein product is CSATNDRGDYGYTF. This sequence joins TRBV20-1 and TRBJ1-2; 9 nucleotides align to TRBD1. J lost 3 bases, V lost 4 bases, and 6 bases had no gene match. Germline V CDR1 and CDR2: DFQATT, SNEGSKA (reference sequence). This CDR3 comprises 14 residues.

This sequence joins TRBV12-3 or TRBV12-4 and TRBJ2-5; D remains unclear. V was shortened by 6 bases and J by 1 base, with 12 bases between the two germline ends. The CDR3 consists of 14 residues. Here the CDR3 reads CASRKTGPQETQYF. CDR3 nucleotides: TGTGCCAGCAGAAAAACCGGGCCCCAAGAGACCCAGTACTTC.

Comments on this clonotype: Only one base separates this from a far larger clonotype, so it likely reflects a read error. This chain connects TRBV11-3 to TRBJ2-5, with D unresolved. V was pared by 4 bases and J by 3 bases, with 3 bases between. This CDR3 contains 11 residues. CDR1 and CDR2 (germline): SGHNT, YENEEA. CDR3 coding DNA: TGTGCCAGCAGCTGGGAAGAGACCCAGTACTTC. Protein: CASSWEETQYF.